The 7 T cell receptor beta chains reported below all come from one sample, sequenced in a study of CD8 T cells in Susac syndrome. The RNA input was about 0.5 to 1 ug, and it was reverse transcribed with random hexamers. From the immunoSEQ multiplex PCR reads, TCRdb called clonotypes with MiXCR, one entry per CDR3 protein. The data hold 160,000 or so distinct CDR3 sequences, with 93% observed a single time. The sequenced material came from CD4+ T cells from PBMCs. These receptors came from a human donor in good health.

This clonotype was detected once. The chain is built from TRBV6-1 and TRBJ2-3; TRBD2 aligns across 15 bases. Germline-derived CDR1 and CDR2 are MNHNS and SASEGT. With 7 bases clipped from V and 5 bases from J, the junction kept 7 bases outside the gene matches. This CDR3 region has 16 residues. Written as DNA, the CDR3 is TGTGCCAGCACCCGGACTAGCGGGGGGGCGGAAGATACGCAGTATTTT. Protein sequence: CASTRTSGGAEDTQYF.

V gene TRBV9 combines with J gene TRBJ1-4; a weak D match, TRBD1 (6 bases). Germline CDR1 is SGDLS and CDR2 is YYNGEE. This CDR3 has 16 amino acids. Trimming left V 4 bases short and J 3 bases short, with 16 bases between. CDR3 region: CASSPTGQLSNEKLFF. The CDR3 bases are TGTGCCAGCAGCCCCACCGGACAGTTGTCTAATGAAAAACTGTTTTTT.

The gene calls are TRBV7-9 and TRBJ2-7; 7 bases agree with TRBD1. The junction had 10 bases not matched to a gene; V was cut back by 5 bases and J by 0 bases. Germline V CDR1 and CDR2: SEHNR, FQNEAQ (reference sequence). The CDR3 runs to 16 residues. CDR3 loop: CASSPRDRRSSYEQYF. Written as DNA, the CDR3 is TGTGCCAGCAGCCCCCGGGACAGAAGAAGCTCCTACGAGCAGTACTTC.

The CDR3 here is CAISERASLGYNEQFF. CDR3 DNA sequence: TGTGCCATCAGTGAACGGGCTAGCTTGGGGTACAATGAGCAGTTCTTC. The chain joins TRBV10-3 to TRBJ2-1; tentatively, D is TRBD2 (5 bases). The germline V and J ends were trimmed by 3 bases and 4 bases, with 16 bases remaining between them. Germline-derived CDR1 and CDR2 are ENHRY and SYGVKD. The CDR3 spans 16 residues.

This clonotype came up a few times. The J gene is TRBJ1-1, the V gene TRBV20-1; D is possibly TRBD1 (5 bases). V was clipped by 0 bases and J by 6 bases, with 14 bases between them. This CDR3 is 14 amino acids long. Germline CDR1 is DFQATT and CDR2 is SNEGSKA (reference sequence). The CDR3 protein is CSARESRGEAEAFF. CDR3 bases: TGCAGTGCTAGAGAATCCCGGGGGGAAGCTGAAGCTTTCTTT.

This chain connects TRBV14 to TRBJ2-3; possible D gene TRBD1, 5 bases. The CDR3 length is 13 residues. Trimming pared 3 bases from V and 6 bases from J, leaving 10 bases between. The V gene's germline CDR1 is SGHDN and CDR2 FVKESK. CDR3 in amino acids: CASSQGQSDTQYF. Written as DNA, the CDR3 is TGTGCCAGCAGCCAGGGGCAGTCGGATACGCAGTATTTT.

This sequence joins TRBV12-3 or TRBV12-4 and TRBJ2-2; the D is unclear. The CDR3 is 15 residues long. Between the trimmed V and J ends, which lost 6 bases and 1 base, there was a span of 12 bases. Written as DNA, the CDR3 is TGTGCCAGCAGCCCCATGCTAGGGAACACCGGGGAGCTGTTTTTT. Translation gives CASSPMLGNTGELFF.